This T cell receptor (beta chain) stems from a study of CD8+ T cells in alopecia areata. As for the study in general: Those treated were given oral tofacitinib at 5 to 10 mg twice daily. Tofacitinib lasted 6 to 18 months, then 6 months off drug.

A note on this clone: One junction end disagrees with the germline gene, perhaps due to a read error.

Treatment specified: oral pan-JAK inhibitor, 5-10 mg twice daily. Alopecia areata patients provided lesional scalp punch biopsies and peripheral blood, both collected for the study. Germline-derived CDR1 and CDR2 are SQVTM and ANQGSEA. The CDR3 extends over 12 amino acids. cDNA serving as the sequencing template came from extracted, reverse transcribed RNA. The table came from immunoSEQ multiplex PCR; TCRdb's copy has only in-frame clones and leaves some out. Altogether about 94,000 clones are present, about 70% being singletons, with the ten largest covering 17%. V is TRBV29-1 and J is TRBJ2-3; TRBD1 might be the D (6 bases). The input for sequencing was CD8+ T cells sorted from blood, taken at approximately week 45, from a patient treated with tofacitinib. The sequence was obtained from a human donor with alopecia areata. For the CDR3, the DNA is TGCGGCGTTGAAAGGGGGACAGATACGCAGTATTTT. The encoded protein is CGVERGTDTQYF.